Described below is a single TCR beta chain sequence and its context. The antigen remains undetermined. UMI-tagged 5'RACE template switching yielded the TCR beta cDNA. TCRdb re-called the 5' RACE reads; one entry per CDR3 protein, DNA not given. This table holds some 280,000 distinct CDR3 sequences. The sample is drawn from a study of T cells expressing NK-cell markers. Study at large: Within the sequenced cohort of eight donors, seven exhibited HCMV seropositivity and one was seronegative. Whole-study findings and limits: The dominant NKG2C+ clonotypes represented roughly 1.0-7.5% of CD8+ T cells in several donors. It was still unclear whether expanded NKG2C+ T cell clones were HCMV specific.

Per germline, CDR1 MGHRA and CDR2 YSYEKL. The CDR3 is 16 amino acids. The V and J genes are TRBV4-1 and TRBJ1-4; TCRdb's assignment of TRBD1 cannot be checked, as there is no DNA. This TCR was sampled from a young man in good health. The specimen sequenced was blood T cells: a sorted CD56 or NKG2C T cell subset, CD4+ or CD8+ T cells, or bulk PBMC T cells (not recorded which). CDR3 sequence: CASSQLKTGGSEKLFF.